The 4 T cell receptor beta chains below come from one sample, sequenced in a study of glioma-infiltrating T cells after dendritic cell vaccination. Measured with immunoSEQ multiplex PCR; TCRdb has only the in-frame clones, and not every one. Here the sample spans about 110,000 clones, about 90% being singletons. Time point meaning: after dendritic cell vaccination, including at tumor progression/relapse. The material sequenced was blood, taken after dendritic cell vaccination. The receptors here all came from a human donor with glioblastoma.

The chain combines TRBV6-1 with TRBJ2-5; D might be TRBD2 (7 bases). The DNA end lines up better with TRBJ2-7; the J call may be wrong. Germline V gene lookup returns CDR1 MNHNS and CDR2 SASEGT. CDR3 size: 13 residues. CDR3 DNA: TGTGCCAGCAGTGAACGGGCGGGGGCCGAGCAGTACTTC. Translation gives CASSERAGAEQYF.

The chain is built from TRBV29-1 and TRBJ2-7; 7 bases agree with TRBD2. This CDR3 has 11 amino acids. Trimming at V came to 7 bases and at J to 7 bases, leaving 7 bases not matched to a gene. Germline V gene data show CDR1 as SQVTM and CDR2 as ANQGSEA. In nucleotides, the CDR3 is TGCAGCGGCGGGGACTATTGGGAGCAGTACTTC. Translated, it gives CSGGDYWEQYF.

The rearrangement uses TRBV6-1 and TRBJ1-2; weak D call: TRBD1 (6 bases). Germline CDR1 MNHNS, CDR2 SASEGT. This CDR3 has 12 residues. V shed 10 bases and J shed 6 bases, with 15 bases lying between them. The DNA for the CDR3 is TGTGCCATCTTAGGGGGGGGCGATGGCTACACCTTC. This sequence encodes CAILGGGDGYTF.

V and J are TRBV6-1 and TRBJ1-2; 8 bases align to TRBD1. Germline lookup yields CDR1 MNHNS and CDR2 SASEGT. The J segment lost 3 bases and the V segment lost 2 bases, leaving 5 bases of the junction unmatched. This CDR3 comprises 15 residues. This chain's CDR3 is CASSEWQGAHYGYTF. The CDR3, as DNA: TGTGCCAGCAGTGAATGGCAGGGGGCCCACTATGGCTACACCTTC.